This TCR beta chain was sequenced for a study of blood T cell repertoires in COVID-19. The method was immunoSEQ multiplex PCR; TCRdb's version includes in-frame clones alone and lacks a portion of them. The repertoire holds some 320,000 clones, with more than 70% as singletons. The V gene lost 5 bases and the J gene lost 2 bases, with 10 bases spanning the gap. Germline CDR1 reads MNHEY; CDR2 reads SVGAGI. The CDR3 is 14 amino acids. The chain uses TRBV6-5 and TRBJ1-5; D is possibly TRBD1 (5 bases). The sequence derives from a woman aged 45 to 65 who had recovered from COVID-19. Sequencing was done on a sample of peripheral blood. The CDR3: CASSRGVGNQPQHF. For the CDR3, the DNA is TGTGCCAGCAGTCGGGGGGTTGGCAATCAGCCCCAGCATTTT.